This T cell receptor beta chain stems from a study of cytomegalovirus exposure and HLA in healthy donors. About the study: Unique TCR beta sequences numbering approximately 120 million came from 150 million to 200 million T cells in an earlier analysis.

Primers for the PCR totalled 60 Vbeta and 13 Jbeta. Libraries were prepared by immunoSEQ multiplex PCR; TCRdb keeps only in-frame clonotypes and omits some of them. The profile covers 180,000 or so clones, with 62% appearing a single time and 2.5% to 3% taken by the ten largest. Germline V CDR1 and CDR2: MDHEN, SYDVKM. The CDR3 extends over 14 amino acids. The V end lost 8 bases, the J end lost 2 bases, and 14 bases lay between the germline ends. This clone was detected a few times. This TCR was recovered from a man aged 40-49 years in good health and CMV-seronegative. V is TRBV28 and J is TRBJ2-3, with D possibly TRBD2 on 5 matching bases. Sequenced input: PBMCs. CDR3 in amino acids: CASAGGPSTDTQYF. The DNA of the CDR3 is TGTGCCAGCGCCGGAGGTCCGTCCACAGATACGCAGTATTTT.